This T cell receptor beta chain is from a study of blood T cell repertoires in COVID-19. Sequenced by immunoSEQ multiplex PCR; TCRdb stores in-frame clones only, minus some. The repertoire includes around 250,000 clones, 86% of them detected once, and about 12% sits in the top ten. Trimming took 4 bases from V and 2 from J; bases not matched to a gene: 10. This CDR3 has 16 amino acids. The germline CDR1 and CDR2 sequences are MNHEY and SVGEGT. Sequenced input: peripheral blood. The chain employs TRBV6-2 or TRBV6-3 and TRBJ2-7; the match to TRBD2 covers 8 bases. The sequence derives from a man older than 75 with acute or convalescent COVID-19. CDR3 amino acids: CASSSASGRGTYEQYF. The CDR3 DNA sequence: TGTGCCAGCAGTTCCGCGAGCGGGAGAGGGACCTACGAGCAGTACTTC.